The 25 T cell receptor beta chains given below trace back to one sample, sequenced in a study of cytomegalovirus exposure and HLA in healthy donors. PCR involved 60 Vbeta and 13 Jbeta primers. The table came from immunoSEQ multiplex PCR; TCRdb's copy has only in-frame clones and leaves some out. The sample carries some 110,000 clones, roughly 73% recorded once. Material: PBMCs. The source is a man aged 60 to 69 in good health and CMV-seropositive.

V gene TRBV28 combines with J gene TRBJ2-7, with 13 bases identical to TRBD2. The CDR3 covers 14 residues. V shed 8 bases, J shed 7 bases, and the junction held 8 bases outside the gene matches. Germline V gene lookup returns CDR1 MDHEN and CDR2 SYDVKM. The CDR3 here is CASGTSGGVLEQYF. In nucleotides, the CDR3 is TGTGCCAGCGGCACTAGCGGGGGGGTCCTGGAGCAGTACTTC.

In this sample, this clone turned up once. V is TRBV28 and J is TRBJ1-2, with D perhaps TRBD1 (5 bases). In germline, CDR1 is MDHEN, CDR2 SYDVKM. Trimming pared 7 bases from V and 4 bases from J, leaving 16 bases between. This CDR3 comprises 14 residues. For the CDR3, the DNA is TGTGCCAGCACCATACCGGGCAGGGCCTATGGCTACACCTTC. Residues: CASTIPGRAYGYTF.

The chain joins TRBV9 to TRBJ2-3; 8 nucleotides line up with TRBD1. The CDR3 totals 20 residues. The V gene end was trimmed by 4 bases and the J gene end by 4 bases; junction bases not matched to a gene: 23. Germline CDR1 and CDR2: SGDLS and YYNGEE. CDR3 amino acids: CASSPTRGGYRDRFSDTQYF. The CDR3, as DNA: TGTGCCAGCAGCCCTACAAGAGGGGGGTACCGGGACAGGTTTTCAGATACGCAGTATTTT.

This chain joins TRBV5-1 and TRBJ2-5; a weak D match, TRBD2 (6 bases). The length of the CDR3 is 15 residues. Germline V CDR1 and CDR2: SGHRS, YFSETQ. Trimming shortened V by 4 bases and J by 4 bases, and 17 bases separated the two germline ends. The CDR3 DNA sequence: TGCGCCAGCAGCCGCGGGACTGCGGCAGGAGAGACCCAGTACTTC. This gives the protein CASSRGTAAGETQYF.

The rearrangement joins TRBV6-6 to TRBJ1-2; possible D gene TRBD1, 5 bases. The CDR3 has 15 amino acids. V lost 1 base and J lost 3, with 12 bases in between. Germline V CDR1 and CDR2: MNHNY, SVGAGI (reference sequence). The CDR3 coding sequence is TGTGCCAGCAGTTACTATGGGGGGAAGGACTATGGCTACACCTTC. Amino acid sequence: CASSYYGGKDYGYTF.

CDR3 sequence (DNA): TGTGCCAGCAGCTTAGCCGTAGGGGTCACCTACGAGCAGTACTTC. Translating gives CASSLAVGVTYEQYF. The chain links TRBV7-9 to TRBJ2-7; weak D call: TRBD1 (5 bases). The CDR3 runs to 15 residues. Per germline, CDR1 SEHNR and CDR2 FQNEAQ (reference sequence). Trimming stripped 0 bases from V and 2 bases from J, with 11 bases between.

The CDR3 DNA is TGTGCCAGTAGTTTAATACAGGGAGAAGGCTACACCTTC. Amino acids: CASSLIQGEGYTF. The chain uses TRBV19 and TRBJ1-2, with a weak D call TRBD1 (6 bases). This CDR3 is built from 13 residues. Germline lookup yields CDR1 LNHDA and CDR2 SQIVND (reference sequence). Trimming removed 5 bases at V and 8 bases at J, with 15 bases between.

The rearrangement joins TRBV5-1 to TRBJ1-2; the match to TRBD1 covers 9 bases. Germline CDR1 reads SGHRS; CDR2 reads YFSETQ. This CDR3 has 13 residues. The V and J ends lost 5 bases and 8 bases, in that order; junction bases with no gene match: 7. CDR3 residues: CASSLQGANGYTF. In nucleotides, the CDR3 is TGCGCCAGCAGTTTACAGGGGGCGAACGGCTACACCTTC.

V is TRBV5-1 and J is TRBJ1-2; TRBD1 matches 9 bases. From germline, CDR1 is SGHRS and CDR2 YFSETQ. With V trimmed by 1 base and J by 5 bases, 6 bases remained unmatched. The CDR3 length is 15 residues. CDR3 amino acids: CASSLSNGQGYGYTF. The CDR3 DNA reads TGCGCCAGCAGCTTGTCCAACGGACAGGGGTATGGCTACACCTTC.

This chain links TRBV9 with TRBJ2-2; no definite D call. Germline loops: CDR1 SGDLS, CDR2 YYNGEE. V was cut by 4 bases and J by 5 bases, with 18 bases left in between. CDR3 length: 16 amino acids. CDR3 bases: TGTGCCAGCAGCACCGCCGGCGGCGGAACGACCGGGGAGCTGTTTTTT. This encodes CASSTAGGGTTGELFF.

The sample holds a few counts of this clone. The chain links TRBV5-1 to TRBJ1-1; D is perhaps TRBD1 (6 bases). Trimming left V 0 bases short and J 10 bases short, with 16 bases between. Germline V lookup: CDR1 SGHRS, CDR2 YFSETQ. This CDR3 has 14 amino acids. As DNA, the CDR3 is TGCGCCAGCAGCTTGGGCAACAGGGACGGTGGAGCTTTCTTT. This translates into CASSLGNRDGGAFF.

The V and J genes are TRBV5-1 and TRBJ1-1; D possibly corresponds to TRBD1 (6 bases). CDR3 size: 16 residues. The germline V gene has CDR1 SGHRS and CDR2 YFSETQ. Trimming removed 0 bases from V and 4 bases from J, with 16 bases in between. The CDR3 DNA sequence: TGCGCCAGCAGCTTGGGACCTCAGGGGAGAGGCACTGAAGCTTTCTTT. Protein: CASSLGPQGRGTEAFF. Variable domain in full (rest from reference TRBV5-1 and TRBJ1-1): KAGVTQTPRYLIKTRGQQVTLSCSPISGHRSVSWYQQTPGQGLQFLFEYFSETQRNKGNFPGRFSGRQFSNSRSEMNVSTLELGDSALYLCASSLGPQGRGTEAFFGQGTRLTVV.

CDR3 nucleotide sequence: TGTGCCAGCAGTGAAGTCGGCGCTGGTCTAGGTCAGCCCCAGCATTTT. It specifies CASSEVGAGLGQPQHF. V and J are TRBV6-4 and TRBJ1-5; D is undetermined. Per germline, CDR1 MRHNA and CDR2 SNTAGT. This CDR3 is 16 amino acids long. Trimming removed 3 bases at V and 6 bases at J, with 18 bases between.

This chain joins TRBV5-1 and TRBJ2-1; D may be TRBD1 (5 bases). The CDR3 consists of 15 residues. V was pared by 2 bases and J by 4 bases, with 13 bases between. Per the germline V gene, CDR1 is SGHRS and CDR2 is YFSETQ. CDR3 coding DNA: TGCGCCAGCAGCTTAGACAGTGGCCAATACAATGAGCAGTTCTTC. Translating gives CASSLDSGQYNEQFF.

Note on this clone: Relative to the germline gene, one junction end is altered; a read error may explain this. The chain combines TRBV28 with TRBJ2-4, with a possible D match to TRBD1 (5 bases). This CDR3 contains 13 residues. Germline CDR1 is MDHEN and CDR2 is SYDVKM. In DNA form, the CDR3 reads TGTGCCAGCAGTTTAAAAAGTCCAGGGATTTTAGGCTTC. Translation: CASSLKSPGILGF.

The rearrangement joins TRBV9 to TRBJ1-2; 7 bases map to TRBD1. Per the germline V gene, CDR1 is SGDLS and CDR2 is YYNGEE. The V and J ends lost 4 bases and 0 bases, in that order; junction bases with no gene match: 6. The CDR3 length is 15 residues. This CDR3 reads CASSSWTGANYGYTF. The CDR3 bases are TGTGCCAGCAGCTCTTGGACAGGAGCTAACTATGGCTACACCTTC.

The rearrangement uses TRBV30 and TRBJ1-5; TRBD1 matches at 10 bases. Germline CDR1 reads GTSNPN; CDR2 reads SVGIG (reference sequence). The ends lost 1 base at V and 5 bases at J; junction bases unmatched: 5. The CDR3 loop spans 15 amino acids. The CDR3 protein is CAWSAWTGGDQPQHF. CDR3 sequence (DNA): TGTGCCTGGAGTGCATGGACAGGGGGTGATCAGCCCCAGCATTTT.

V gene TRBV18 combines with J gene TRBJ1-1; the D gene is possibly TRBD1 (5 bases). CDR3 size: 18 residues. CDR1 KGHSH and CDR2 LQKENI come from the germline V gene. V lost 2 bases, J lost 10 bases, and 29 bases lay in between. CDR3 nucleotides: TGTGCCAGCTCACCAGCCTCGTTGAGGGGAGGAGGGACGTGGGGAGCTTTCTTT. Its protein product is CASSPASLRGGGTWGAFF.

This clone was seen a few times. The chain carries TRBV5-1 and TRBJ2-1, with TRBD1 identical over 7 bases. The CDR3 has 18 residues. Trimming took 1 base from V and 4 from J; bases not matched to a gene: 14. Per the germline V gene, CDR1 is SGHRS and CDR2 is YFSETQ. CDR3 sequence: CASSLQGWDRGDYNEQFF. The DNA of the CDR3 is TGCGCCAGCAGCTTGCAGGGCTGGGACAGAGGAGATTACAATGAGCAGTTCTTC.

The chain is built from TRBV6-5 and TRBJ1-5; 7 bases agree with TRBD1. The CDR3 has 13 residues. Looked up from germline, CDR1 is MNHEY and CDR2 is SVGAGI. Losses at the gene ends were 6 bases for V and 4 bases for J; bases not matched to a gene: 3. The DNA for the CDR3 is TGTGCCAGCAGACAGGACAGGAATCAGCCCCAGCATTTT. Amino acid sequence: CASRQDRNQPQHF.

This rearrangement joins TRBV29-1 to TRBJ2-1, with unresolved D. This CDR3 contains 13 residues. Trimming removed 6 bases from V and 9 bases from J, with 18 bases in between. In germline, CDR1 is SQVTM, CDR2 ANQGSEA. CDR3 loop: CSVGNKAATEQFF. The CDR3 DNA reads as TGCAGCGTCGGAAATAAGGCGGCCACTGAGCAGTTCTTC.

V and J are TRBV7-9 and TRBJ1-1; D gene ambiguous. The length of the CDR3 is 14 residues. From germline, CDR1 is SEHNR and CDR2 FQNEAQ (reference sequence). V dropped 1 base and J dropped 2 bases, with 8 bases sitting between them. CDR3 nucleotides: TGTGCCAGCAGCTTAGGTCGGAGTAACACTGAAGCTTTCTTT. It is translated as CASSLGRSNTEAFF. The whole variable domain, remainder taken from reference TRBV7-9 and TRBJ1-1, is DTGVSQNPRHKITKRGQNVTFRCDPISEHNRLYWYRQTLGQGPEFLTYFQNEAQLEKSRLLSDRFSAERPKGSFSTLEIQRTEQGDSAMYLCASSLGRSNTEAFFGQGTRLTVV.

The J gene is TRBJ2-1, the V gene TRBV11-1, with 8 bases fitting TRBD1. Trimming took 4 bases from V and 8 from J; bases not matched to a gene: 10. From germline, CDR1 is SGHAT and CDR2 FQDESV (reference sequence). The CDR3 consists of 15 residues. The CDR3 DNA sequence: TGTGCCAGCAGCTCCAGACAGGGGCTGATCGATGAGCAGTTCTTC. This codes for CASSSRQGLIDEQFF.

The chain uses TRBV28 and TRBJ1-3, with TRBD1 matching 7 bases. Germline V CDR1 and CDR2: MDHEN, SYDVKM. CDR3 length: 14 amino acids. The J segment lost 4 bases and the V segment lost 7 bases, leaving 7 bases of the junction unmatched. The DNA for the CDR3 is TGTGCCAGCACCGTACAGGGGTTAGGAAACACCATATATTTT. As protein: CASTVQGLGNTIYF. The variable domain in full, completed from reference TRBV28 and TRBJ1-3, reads DVKVTQSSRYLVKRTGEKVFLECVQDMDHENMFWYRQDPGLGLRLIYFSYDVKMKEKGDIPEGYSVSREKKERFSLILESASTNQTSMYLCASTVQGLGNTIYFGEGSWLTVV.

CDR3 in amino acids: CASSSGGSLYNEQFF. Written as DNA, the CDR3 is TGTGCCAGCAGCTCCGGGGGGTCATTGTACAATGAGCAGTTCTTC. V and J are TRBV11-2 and TRBJ2-1, with 7 bases fitting TRBD2. The germline gives CDR1 SGHAT, CDR2 FQNNGV. CDR3 size: 15 residues. V shed 4 bases, J shed 4 bases, and the junction held 7 bases outside the gene matches. The entire variable domain, with the rest obtained from reference TRBV11-2 and TRBJ2-1, is as follows: EAGVAQSPRYKIIEKRQSVAFWCNPISGHATLYWYQQILGQGPKLLIQFQNNGVVDDSQLPKDRFSAERLKGVDSTLKIQPAKLEDSAVYLCASSSGGSLYNEQFFGPGTRLTVL.